The source of this TCR beta chain is a study of shared clonotypes between healthy human individuals. Regarding the study as a whole: Exclusively blood specimens were collected; tissue repertoires likely differ. A small donor pool kept down the genetic and exposure-history diversity that was represented.

Trimming cost V 4 bases and J 8 bases, with 14 bases left between them. Germline V CDR1 and CDR2: SGHAT, FQNNGV. The CDR3 totals 14 residues. In the case of this clone: Its antigen is currently unknown.

Replicate PCRs for unsorted PBMC used 300 ng DNA (roughly 29,000 T cell genomes). Clones were sequenced by immunoSEQ multiplex PCR, and TCRdb holds only the in-frame ones, with some missing. The sample has around 500,000 clones; around 80% are singletons. Healthy HIV-negative adults without recent acute infections or vaccinations served as donors. This clonotype originated in a woman aged 35 to 49 in good health. Some clones in this sample may be carry-over from other donors' samples. Sequences were obtained from PBMCs. This sequence joins TRBV11-2 and TRBJ1-4; no reliable D call. CDR3 DNA: TGTGCCAGCAGCTGGTCACCGGTTGCCGAAAAACTGTTTTTT. Translated: CASSWSPVAEKLFF.